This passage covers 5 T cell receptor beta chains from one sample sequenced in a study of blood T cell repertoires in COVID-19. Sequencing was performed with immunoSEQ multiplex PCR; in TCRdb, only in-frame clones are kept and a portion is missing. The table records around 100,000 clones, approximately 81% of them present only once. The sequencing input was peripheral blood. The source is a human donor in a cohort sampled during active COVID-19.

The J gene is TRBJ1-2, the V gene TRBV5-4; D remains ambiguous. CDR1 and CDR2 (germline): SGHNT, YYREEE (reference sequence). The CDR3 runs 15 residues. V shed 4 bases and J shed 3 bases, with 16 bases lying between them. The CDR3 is CASSPEVGGYYGYTF. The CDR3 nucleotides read TGTGCCAGCAGCCCAGAAGTAGGCGGTTACTATGGCTACACCTTC. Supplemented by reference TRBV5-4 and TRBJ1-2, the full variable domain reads ETGVTQSPTHLIKTRGQQVTLRCSSQSGHNTVSWYQQALGQGPQFIFQYYREEENGRGNFPPRFSGLQFPNYSSELNVNALELDDSALYLCASSPEVGGYYGYTFGSGTRLTVV.

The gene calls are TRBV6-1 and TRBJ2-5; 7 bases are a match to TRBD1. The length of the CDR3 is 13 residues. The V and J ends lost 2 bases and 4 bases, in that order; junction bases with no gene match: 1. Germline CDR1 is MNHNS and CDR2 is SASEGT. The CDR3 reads CASSENRGETQYF. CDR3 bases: TGTGCCAGCAGTGAAAACAGGGGAGAGACCCAGTACTTC.

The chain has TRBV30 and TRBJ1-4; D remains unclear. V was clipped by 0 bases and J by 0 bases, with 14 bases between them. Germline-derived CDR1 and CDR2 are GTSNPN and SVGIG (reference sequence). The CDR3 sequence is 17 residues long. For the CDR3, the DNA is TGTGCCTGGAGTGTATACCGTTATCAGGCAACTAATGAAAAACTGTTTTTT. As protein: CAWSVYRYQATNEKLFF.

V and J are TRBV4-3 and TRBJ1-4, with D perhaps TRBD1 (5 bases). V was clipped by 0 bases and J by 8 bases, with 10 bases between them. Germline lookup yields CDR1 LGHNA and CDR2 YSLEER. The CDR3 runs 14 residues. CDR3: CASSQERTSEKLFF. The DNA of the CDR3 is TGCGCCAGCAGCCAAGAAAGGACATCAGAAAAACTGTTTTTT.

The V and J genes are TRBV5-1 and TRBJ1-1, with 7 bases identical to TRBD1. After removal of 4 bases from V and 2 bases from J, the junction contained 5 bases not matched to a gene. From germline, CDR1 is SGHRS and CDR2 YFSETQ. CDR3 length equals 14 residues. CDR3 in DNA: TGCGCCAGCAGCCGGGACAGACCTAACACTGAAGCTTTCTTT. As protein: CASSRDRPNTEAFF.